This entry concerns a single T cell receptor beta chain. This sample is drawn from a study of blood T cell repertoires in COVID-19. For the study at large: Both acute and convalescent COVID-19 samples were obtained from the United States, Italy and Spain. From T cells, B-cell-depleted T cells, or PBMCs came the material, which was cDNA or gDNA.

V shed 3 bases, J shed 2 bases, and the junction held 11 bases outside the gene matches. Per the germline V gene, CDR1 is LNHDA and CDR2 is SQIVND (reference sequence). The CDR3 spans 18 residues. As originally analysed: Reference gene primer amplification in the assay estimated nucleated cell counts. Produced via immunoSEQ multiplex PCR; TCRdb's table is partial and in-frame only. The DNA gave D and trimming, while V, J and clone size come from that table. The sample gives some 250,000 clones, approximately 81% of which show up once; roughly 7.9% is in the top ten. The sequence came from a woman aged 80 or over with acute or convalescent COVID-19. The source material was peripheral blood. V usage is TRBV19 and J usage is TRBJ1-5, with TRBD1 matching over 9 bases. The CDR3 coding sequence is TGTGCCAGTAGTATGCGCACAGGGGGCGATTTTGGCAATCAGCCCCAGCATTTT. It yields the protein CASSMRTGGDFGNQPQHF.